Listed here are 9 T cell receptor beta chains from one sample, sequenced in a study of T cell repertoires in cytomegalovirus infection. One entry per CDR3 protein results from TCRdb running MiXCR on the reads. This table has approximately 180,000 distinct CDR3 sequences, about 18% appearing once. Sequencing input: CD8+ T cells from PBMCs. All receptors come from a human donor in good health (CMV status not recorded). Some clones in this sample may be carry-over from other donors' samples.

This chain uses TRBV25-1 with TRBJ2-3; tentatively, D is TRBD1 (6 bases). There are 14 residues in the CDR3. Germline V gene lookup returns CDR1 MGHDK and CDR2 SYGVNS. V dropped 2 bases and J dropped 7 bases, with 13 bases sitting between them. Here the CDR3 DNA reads TGTGCCAGCAGTGAAGGAACAGGGCGGAATACGCAGTATTTT. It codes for CASSEGTGRNTQYF. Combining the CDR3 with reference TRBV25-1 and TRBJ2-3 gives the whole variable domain EADIYQTPRYLVIGTGKKITLECSQTMGHDKMYWYQQDPGMELHLIHYSYGVNSTEKGDLSSESTVSRIRTEHFPLTLESARPSHTSQYLCASSEGTGRNTQYFGPGTRLTVL.

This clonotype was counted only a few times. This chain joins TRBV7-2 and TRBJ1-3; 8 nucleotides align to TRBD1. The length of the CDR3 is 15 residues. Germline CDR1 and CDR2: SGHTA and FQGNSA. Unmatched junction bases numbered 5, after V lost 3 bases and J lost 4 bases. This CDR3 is CASSLSRGLGNTIYF. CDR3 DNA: TGTGCCAGCAGCTTGAGCAGGGGGCTCGGAAACACCATATATTTT.

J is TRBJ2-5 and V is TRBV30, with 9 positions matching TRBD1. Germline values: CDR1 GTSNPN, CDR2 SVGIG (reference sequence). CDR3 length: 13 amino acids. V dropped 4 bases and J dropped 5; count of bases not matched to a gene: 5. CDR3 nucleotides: TGTGCCTGGAAAACAGGGGGCTGGGAGACCCAGTACTTC. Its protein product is CAWKTGGWETQYF.

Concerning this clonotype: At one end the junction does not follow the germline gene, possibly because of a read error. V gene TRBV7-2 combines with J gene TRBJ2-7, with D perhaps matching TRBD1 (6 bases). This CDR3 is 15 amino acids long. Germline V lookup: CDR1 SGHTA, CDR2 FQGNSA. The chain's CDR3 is CAISHPGQRDYEQYF. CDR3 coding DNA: TGTGCCATCAGCCACCCCGGACAGCGTGACTACGAGCAGTACTTC. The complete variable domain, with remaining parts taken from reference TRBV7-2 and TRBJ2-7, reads GAGVSQSPSNKVTEKGKDVELRCDPISGHTALYWYRQSLGQGLEFLIYFQGNSAPDKSGLPSDRFSAERTGGSVSTLTIQRTQQEDSAVYLCAISHPGQRDYEQYFGPGTRLTVT.

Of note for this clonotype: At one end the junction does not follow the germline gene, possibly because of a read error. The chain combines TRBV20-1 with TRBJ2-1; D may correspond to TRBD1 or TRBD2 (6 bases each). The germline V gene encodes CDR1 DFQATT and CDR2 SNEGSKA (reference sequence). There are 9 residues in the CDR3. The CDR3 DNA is TGTGGGGGGCCTCACGGTCCGTTCTTC. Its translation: CGGPHGPFF.

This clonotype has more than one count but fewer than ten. The CDR3 DNA is TGTGCCGGGATGGTGAACACCGGGGAGCTGTTTTTT. It encodes CAGMVNTGELFF. The chain recombines TRBV6-1 with TRBJ2-2; D remains ambiguous. V lost 11 bases, J lost 1 base, and 8 bases lay in between. The CDR3 runs 12 residues. CDR1 and CDR2 (germline): MNHNS, SASEGT.

CDR3 nucleotide sequence: TGTGCCAGCAGCCCCGTAATGGGGACAGGGATGACTGAAGCTTTCTTT. It encodes CASSPVMGTGMTEAFF. The rearrangement links TRBV7-9 to TRBJ1-1; 9 bases are a match to TRBD1. The CDR3 length is 16 residues. The germline CDR1 and CDR2 sequences are SEHNR and FQNEAQ (reference sequence). The trim removed 5 bases at V and 5 bases at J, leaving 12 bases unmatched.

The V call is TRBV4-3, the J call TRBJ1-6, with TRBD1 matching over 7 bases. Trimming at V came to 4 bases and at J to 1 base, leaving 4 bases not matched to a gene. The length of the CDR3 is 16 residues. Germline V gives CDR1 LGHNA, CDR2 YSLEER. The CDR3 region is CASSRDRVSYNSPLHF. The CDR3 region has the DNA TGCGCCAGCAGCCGAGACAGGGTGTCCTATAATTCACCCCTCCACTTT.

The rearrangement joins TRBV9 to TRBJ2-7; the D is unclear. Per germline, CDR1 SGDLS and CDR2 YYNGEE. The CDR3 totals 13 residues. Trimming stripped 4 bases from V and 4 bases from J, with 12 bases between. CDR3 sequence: CASSSNMAYEQYF. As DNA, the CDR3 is TGTGCCAGCAGCTCCAATATGGCTTACGAGCAGTACTTC.